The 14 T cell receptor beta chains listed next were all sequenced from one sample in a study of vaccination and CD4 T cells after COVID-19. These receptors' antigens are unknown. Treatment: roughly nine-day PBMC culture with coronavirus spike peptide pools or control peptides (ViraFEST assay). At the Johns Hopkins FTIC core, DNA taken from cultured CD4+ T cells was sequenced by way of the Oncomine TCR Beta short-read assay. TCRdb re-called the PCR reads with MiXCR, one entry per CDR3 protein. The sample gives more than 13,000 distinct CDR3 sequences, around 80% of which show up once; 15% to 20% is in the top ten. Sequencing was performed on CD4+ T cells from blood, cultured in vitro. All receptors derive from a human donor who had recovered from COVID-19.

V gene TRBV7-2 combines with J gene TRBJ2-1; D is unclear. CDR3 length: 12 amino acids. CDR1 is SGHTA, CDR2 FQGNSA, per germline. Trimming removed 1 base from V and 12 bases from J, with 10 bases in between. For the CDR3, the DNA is TGTGCCAGCAGCTTAGGTCCCCCGGTGCAGTTCTTC. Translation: CASSLGPPVQFF.

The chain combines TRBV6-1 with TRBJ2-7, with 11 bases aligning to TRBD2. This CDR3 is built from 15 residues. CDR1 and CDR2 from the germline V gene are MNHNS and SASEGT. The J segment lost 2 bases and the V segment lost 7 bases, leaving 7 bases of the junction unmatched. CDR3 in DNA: TGTGCCAGCACCCCGCTAGCGGGGGGTACCTACGAGCAGTACTTC. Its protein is CASTPLAGGTYEQYF.

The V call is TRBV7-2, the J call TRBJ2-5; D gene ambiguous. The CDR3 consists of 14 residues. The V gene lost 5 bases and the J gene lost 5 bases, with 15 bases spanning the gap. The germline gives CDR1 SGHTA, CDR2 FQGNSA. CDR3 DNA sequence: TGTGCCAGCAGCCCCGGATACGGTTGGGAGACCCAGTACTTC. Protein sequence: CASSPGYGWETQYF.

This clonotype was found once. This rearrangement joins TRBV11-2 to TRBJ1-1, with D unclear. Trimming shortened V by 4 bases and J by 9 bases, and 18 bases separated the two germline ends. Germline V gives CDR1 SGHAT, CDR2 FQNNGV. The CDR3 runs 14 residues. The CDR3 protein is CASSSRGRRMKAFF. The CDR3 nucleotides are TGTGCCAGCAGCTCTCGGGGTCGAAGGATGAAAGCTTTCTTT.

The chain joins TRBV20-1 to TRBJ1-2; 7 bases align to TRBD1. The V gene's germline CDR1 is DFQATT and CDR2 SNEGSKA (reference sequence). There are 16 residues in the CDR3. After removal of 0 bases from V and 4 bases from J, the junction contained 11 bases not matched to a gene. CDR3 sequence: CSARDLRRGLGYGYTF. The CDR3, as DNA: TGCAGTGCTAGAGATCTTCGGAGGGGGCTTGGCTATGGCTACACCTTC.

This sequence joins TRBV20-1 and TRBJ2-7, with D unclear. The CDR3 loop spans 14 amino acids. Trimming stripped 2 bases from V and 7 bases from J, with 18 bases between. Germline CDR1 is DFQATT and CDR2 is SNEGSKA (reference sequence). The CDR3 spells CSARSVSVNEEQYF. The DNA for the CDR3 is TGCAGTGCTAGATCTGTTTCCGTGAACGAGGAGCAGTACTTC.

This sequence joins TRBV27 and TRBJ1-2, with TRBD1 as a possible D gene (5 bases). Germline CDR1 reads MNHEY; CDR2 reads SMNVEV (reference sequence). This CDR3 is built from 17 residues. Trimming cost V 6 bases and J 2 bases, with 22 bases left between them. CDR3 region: CASSSAPGRGANYGYTF. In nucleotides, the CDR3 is TGTGCCAGCAGCTCCGCCCCAGGCAGAGGGGCGAACTATGGCTACACCTTC.

This chain's CDR3 is CASGPPGTGGYEQYF. CDR3 DNA: TGTGCCAGCGGTCCCCCGGGGACAGGGGGCTACGAGCAGTACTTC. The gene calls are TRBV28 and TRBJ2-7; 11 bases agree with TRBD1. This CDR3 spans 15 amino acids. Germline V gene data show CDR1 as MDHEN and CDR2 as SYDVKM. Trimming took 8 bases from V and 3 from J; bases not matched to a gene: 9.

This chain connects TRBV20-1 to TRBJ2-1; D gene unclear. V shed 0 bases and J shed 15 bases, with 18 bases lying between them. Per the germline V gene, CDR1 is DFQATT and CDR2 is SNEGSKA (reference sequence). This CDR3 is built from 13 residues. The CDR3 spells CSARDPNSLRGFF. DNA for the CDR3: TGCAGTGCTAGAGATCCGAACTCCCTCCGCGGGTTCTTC.

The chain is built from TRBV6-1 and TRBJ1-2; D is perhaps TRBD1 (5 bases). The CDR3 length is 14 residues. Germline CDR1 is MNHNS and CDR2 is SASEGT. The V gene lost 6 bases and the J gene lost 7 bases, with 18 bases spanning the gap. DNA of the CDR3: TGTGCCAGCAGAGCTCTTGGGGGACGCGCTGGCTACACCTTC. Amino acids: CASRALGGRAGYTF.

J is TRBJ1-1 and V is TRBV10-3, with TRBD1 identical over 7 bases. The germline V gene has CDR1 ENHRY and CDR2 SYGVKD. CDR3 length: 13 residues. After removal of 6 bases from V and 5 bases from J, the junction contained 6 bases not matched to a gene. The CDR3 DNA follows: TGTGCCATCAGCGACAGGGACGGAACTGAAGCTTTCTTT. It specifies CAISDRDGTEAFF.

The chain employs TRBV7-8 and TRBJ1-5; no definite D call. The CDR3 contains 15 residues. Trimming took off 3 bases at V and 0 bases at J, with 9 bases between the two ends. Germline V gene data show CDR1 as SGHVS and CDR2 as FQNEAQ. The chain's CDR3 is CASSLRALSNQPQHF. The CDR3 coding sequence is TGTGCCAGCAGCTTGCGTGCGCTTAGCAATCAGCCCCAGCATTTT.

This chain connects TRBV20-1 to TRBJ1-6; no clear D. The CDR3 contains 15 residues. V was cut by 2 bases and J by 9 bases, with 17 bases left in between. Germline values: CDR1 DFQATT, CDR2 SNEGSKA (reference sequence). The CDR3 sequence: CSARRPLAPSSPLHF. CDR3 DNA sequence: TGCAGTGCTAGACGACCGCTCGCCCCGAGTTCACCCCTCCACTTT.

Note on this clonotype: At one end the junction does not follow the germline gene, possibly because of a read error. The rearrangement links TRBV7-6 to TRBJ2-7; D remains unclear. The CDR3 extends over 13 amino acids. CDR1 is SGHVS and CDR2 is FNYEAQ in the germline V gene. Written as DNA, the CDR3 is TGTGCTAGCAGCTTATTGGATGGCTACGAGCAGTACTTC. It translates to CASSLLDGYEQYF.